This TCR beta chain was sequenced during a study of blood T cell repertoires in COVID-19. Study context: The analysed material was cDNA or gDNA that came from T cells, B-cell-depleted T cells, or PBMCs.

In the study's own analysis: The authors estimated nucleated cell counts from reference gene primer amplification. Assay: immunoSEQ multiplex PCR; the TCRdb copy retains only in-frame clones and omits some. V and J calls and clone size come straight from that table; D and trimming were deduced from the DNA. The sample gives 140,000 to 150,000 clones, approximately 80% of which show up once; about an eighth is in the top ten. The V end lost 4 bases, the J end lost 3 bases, and 5 bases lay between the germline ends. This CDR3 comprises 11 residues. In germline, CDR1 is SGHKS, CDR2 YYEKEE (reference sequence).

This chain uses TRBV5-5 with TRBJ2-7; D not certain. Sample: peripheral blood. The TCR originated in a man aged 55 to 70 with active or convalescent COVID-19. The CDR3 DNA is TGTGCCAGCAGCCGGAGCTACGAGCAGTACTTC. Translated: CASSRSYEQYF.